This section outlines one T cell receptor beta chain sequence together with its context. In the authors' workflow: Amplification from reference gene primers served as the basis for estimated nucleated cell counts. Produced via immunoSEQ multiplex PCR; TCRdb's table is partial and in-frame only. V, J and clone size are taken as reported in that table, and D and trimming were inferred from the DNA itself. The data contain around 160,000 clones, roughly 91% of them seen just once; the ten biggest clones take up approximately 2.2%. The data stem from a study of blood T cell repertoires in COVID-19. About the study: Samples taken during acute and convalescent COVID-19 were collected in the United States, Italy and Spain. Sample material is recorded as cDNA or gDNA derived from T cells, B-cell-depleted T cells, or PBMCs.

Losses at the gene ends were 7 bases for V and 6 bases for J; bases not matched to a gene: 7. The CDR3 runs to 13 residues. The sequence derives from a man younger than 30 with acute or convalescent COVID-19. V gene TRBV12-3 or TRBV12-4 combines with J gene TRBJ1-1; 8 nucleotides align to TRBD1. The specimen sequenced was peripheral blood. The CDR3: CASTRTGRPEAFF. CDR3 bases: TGTGCCAGCACCCGGACAGGGAGGCCTGAAGCTTTCTTT.